This note documents a single T cell receptor beta chain sequence. What it recognizes is unknown. The data were obtained in a study of cytomegalovirus exposure and HLA in healthy donors. Whole-study context: The roughly 700 first-cohort repertoires shared a platform with the 100 to 150 validation repertoires, as reported in a later analysis. Study results and limitations: There were a few CMV-associated chains whose specificity for CMV antigens was confirmed in vitro. The study labeled 164 TCR beta chains cytomegalovirus-associated.

Here immunoSEQ multiplex PCR was the method, and the copy in TCRdb shows in-frame clones only, minus some. The table records under 75,000 clones, 85% to 95% of them present only once. Germline lookup yields CDR1 SEHNR and CDR2 FQNEAQ (reference sequence). The junction had 11 bases not matched to a gene; V was cut back by 6 bases and J by 7 bases. CDR3 length equals 14 residues. The donors were part of the roughly 120-subject validation cohort, which stood apart from the 666-subject first cohort. This chain links TRBV7-9 with TRBJ1-2, with TRBD1 matching over 7 bases. The specimen sequenced was PBMCs. The receptor comes from a woman between 18 and 29 years old in good health and CMV-seropositive. The CDR3 coding sequence is TGTGCCAGCAGACCAACGACAGGGTTTGGTGGCTACACCTTC. Translation: CASRPTTGFGGYTF.